Included here is one TCR beta chain sequence, with context. V trimming: 5 bases; J trimming: 8 bases; junction bases outside the gene matches: 6. Germline V gives CDR1 LNHDA, CDR2 SQIVND (reference sequence). The CDR3 has 14 amino acids. The method was immunoSEQ multiplex PCR; TCRdb's version includes in-frame clones alone and lacks a portion of them. The sample includes a few hundred thousand clones, approximately 88% of them seen just once. This entry is derived from a study of blood T cell repertoires in COVID-19. Sequenced input: PBMCs or T cells enriched from blood (not recorded which). The TCR sequence derives from a man aged 18 to 30 with acute COVID-19. This sequence joins TRBV19 and TRBJ1-4, with TRBD1 matching 9 bases. The CDR3 coding sequence is TGTGCCAGTAGTCCCTGGACAGGGGACGAAAAACTGTTTTTT. This encodes CASSPWTGDEKLFF. Full variable domain (missing parts from reference TRBV19 and TRBJ1-4): DGGITQSPKYLFRKEGQNVTLSCEQNLNHDAMYWYRQDPGQGLRLIYYSQIVNDFQKGDIAEGYSVSREKKESFPLTVTSAQKNPTAFYLCASSPWTGDEKLFFGSGTQLSVL.